A single sample is the source of the 4 T cell receptor beta chains below, sequenced in a study of metastatic and nonmetastatic thyroid tumors. Before thyroid surgery, none of the patients had received any treatment. TCRdb reanalyzed the PCR reads with MiXCR. The sample gives tens of thousands of clones, approximately 17% of which show up once; 2.5% to 3.5% is in the top ten. The sequencing input was blood. Receptor source: a female donor with papillary thyroid cancer or a benign thyroid nodule (not recorded which). Some clones in this sample may be carry-over from other donors' samples.

The sample holds many counts of this clone. The rearrangement uses TRBV20-1 and TRBJ2-5; D is ambiguous. V dropped 3 bases and J dropped 2 bases, with 10 bases sitting between them. The CDR3 is made up of 13 amino acids. Germline V lookup: CDR1 DFQATT, CDR2 SNEGSKA (reference sequence). CDR3 coding DNA: TGCAGTGCTAGTTCGACATTACAAGAGACCCAGTACTTC. Its protein is CSASSTLQETQYF.

The sample holds many counts of this clone. The chain is built from TRBV5-1 and TRBJ2-5; D ambiguous. The CDR3 runs to 14 residues. Trimming left V 2 bases short and J 2 bases short, with 10 bases between. Germline V CDR1 and CDR2: SGHRS, YFSETQ. The CDR3 DNA reads TGCGCCAGCAGCTTCAACAGCTTGCAAGAGACCCAGTACTTC. Translation gives CASSFNSLQETQYF.

The rearrangement links TRBV11-1 to TRBJ1-2; TRBD1 aligns across 7 bases. CDR3 length: 16 residues. Germline lookup yields CDR1 SGHAT and CDR2 FQDESV (reference sequence). The trim removed 4 bases at V and 2 bases at J, leaving 10 bases unmatched. CDR3 in amino acids: CASSSPVMTGNYGYTF. CDR3 nucleotide sequence: TGTGCCAGCAGCTCACCGGTGATGACAGGGAACTATGGCTACACCTTC.

In its sample, this clone was seen a few times. A read error may account for a junction end that differs from germline. This rearrangement joins TRBV6-1 to TRBJ1-5; possible D gene TRBD1, 6 bases. The CDR3 covers 15 residues. Germline lookup yields CDR1 MNHNS and CDR2 SASEGT. CDR3 amino acids: CASSLDRSFNHPQHF. The CDR3 DNA is TGTGCCAGCAGCCTTGACAGGTCCTTCAATCATCCCCAGCATTTT.